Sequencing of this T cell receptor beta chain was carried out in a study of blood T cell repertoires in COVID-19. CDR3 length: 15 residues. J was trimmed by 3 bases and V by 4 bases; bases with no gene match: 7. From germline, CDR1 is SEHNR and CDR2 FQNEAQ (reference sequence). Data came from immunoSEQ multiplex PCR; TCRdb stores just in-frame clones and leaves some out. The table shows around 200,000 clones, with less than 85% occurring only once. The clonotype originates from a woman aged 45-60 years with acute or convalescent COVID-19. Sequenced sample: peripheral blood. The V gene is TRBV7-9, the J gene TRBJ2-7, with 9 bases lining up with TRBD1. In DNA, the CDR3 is TGTGCCAGCAGCTCAGGACAGGGGAGTAGCTACGAGCAGTACTTC. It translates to CASSSGQGSSYEQYF.